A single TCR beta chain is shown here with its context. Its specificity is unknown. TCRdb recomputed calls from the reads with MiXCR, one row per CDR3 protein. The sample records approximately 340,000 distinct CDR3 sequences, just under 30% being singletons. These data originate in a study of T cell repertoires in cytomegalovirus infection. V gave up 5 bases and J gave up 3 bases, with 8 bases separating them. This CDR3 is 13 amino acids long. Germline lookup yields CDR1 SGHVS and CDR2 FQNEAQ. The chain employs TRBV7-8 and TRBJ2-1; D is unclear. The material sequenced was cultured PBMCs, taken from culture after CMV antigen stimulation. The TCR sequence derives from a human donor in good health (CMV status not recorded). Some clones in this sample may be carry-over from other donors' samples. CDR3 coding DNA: TGTGCCAGCAGCCCTGGGATCTACAATGAGCAGTTCTTC. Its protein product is CASSPGIYNEQFF.